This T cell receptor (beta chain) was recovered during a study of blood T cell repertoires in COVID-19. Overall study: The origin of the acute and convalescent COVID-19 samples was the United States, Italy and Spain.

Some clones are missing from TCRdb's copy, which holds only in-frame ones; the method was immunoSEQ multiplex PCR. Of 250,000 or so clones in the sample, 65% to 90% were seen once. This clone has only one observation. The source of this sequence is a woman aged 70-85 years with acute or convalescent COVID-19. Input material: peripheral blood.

The CDR3 region has the DNA TGTGCCAGCAGCGTAGAGCCGAACACCGGGGAGCTGTTTTTT. Translation gives CASSVEPNTGELFF. The chain carries TRBV9 and TRBJ2-2; D gene uncertain. The CDR3 consists of 14 residues. Germline loops: CDR1 SGDLS, CDR2 YYNGEE. Trimming removed 0 bases from V and 0 bases from J, with 3 bases in between.